This TCR beta chain was retrieved from a study of T cell responses to AZD1222 COVID-19 vaccine. Comments on this clone: Its antigen is not known. This specimen includes other DNA sequences encoding the same CDR3.

The CDR3 totals 14 residues. The germline V gene has CDR1 KGHDR and CDR2 SFDVKD. J was trimmed by 5 bases and V by 4 bases; bases with no gene match: 4. Whole-study results and caveats: In a largely white British group with more females than males, clonal diversity was possibly underestimated. Vaccination with two AZD1222 doses was followed by a rise in Spike-specific TCR breadth and depth. Spike was spanned by vaccine-associated CD4 TCRs, which were dominant at 160-218 and 743-854. Seropositive status at baseline applied to only 6 or 7 AZD1222 recipients.

TCRdb's copy holds only in-frame clones and misses some; the assay was immunoSEQ multiplex PCR. Among 85,000 to 120,000 clones listed, less than 90% were seen once. This specimen was peripheral blood, taken on day 0 of AZD1222 vaccination. The rearrangement joins TRBV24-1 to TRBJ2-1; TRBD1 agrees at 7 bases. This sequence originates from an adult in good health. The CDR3 loop reads CATSDPGQHNEQFF. The CDR3 bases are TGTGCCACCAGTGACCCGGGACAGCACAATGAGCAGTTCTTC.